The rows below give T cell receptor beta chains drawn from one sample of a study of blood T cell repertoires in COVID-19. Assay used: immunoSEQ multiplex PCR; TCRdb lists only in-frame clones, some missing. This sample has roughly 300,000 clones, with 88% found just once. The sample consisted of peripheral blood. The receptors derive from a man younger than 35 with active or convalescent COVID-19. Each CDR3 is given with its conserved first and last residue. Fields, in order: J gene, V gene, D gene, clone size, CDR3 DNA, CDR3 protein. D genes are given only for firm matches. Clone size is not always given. Where it is, it says once, few, many or a class for expanded clones.

>TRBJ2-5|TRBV7-2|NA|NA
TGTGCCAGCAGCATCCTGGGGGGGGCCCTCCAAGAGACCCAGTACTTC
CASSILGGALQETQYF
>TRBJ1-2|TRBV7-2|TRBD1|many
TGTGCCAGCAGCCAACCCGGGACAGGGGGGACCGGCACCTTC
CASSQPGTGGTGTF
>TRBJ2-1|TRBV29-1|NA|few
TGCAGCGTTCAGGTTCTGGGTGAGCAGTTCTTC
CSVQVLGEQFF
>TRBJ2-7|TRBV5-1|TRBD1|NA
TGCGCCAGCAGCTGGGCGGGACAGGGGACTATCTACGAGCAGTACTTC
CASSWAGQGTIYEQYF
>TRBJ1-6|TRBV7-8|TRBD1|NA
TGTGCCAGCAGCTTTAGTCGCCGGCGGACGGGTAAAGGGGGCCAACATAATTCACCCCTCCACTTT
CASSFSRRRTGKGGQHNSPLHF
>TRBJ1-1|TRBV12-3/TRBV12-4|NA|NA
TGTGCCAGCACTGCCGGGACTGAAGCTTTCTTT
CASTAGTEAFF
>TRBJ1-1|TRBV7-9|TRBD1|NA
TGTGCCAGCAGCCAAGACGGACAGGGATCCCCTGAAGCTTTCTTT
CASSQDGQGSPEAFF
>TRBJ1-2|TRBV3-1/TRBV3-2|NA|NA
TGTGCCAGCAGCCAAGGGGGGGGAGACTATGGCTACACCTTC
CASSQGGGDYGYTF
>TRBJ2-7|TRBV6-5|TRBD2|NA
TGTGCCAGCAGTAAGGGTAGCGGGGGGATGGACGAGCAGTACTTC
CASSKGSGGMDEQYF
>TRBJ1-2|TRBV7-7|TRBD1|once
TGTGCCAGCAGCTTAGCGCGAAGACAGGGGCGCTATGGCTACACCTTC
CASSLARRQGRYGYTF
>TRBJ1-5|TRBV2|TRBD1|NA
TGTGCCAGCAGTGAAGCCCAGGGGGTTCAGCCCCAGCATTTT
CASSEAQGVQPQHF
>TRBJ1-1|TRBV12-5|NA|NA
TGTGCTAGTGGTTTGTACCCAGGTGGGGGGGCATCGTCTGAAGCTTTCTTT
CASGLYPGGGASSEAFF
>TRBJ2-2|TRBV23-1|TRBD1|NA
TGCGCCAGCAGCCAAAGGACAGGAAGGTTCTCCGGGGAGCTGTTTTTT
CASSQRTGRFSGELFF
>TRBJ2-7|TRBV27|NA|NA
TGTGCCAGCAGTTTTGCAGGGGGGTACGAGCAGTACTTC
CASSFAGGYEQYF
>TRBJ1-6|TRBV5-5|NA|NA
TGTGCCAGCAGCTTGAAGATGTGGGGAGACACAAAAAATTCACCCCTCCACTTT
CASSLKMWGDTKNSPLHF
>TRBJ2-7|TRBV25-1|NA|NA
TGTGCCAGCAGTGAACCGTTCGGGTTTCGGGACGAGCAGTACTTC
CASSEPFGFRDEQYF
>TRBJ1-2|TRBV14|TRBD1|NA
TGTGCCAGCAGCCAAGGAACAGGGGCCTATGGCTACACCTTC
CASSQGTGAYGYTF
>TRBJ2-2|TRBV4-3|TRBD1|NA
TGCGCCAGCAGCCATTTAAGCGGACAGGGGGCGGTAACCGGGGAGCTGTTTTTT
CASSHLSGQGAVTGELFF
>TRBJ2-3|TRBV24-1|TRBD2|NA
TGTGCCACCAGTGATCCGCGGGGGTACACAGATACGCAGTATTTT
CATSDPRGYTDTQYF
>TRBJ2-3|TRBV9|TRBD1|NA
TGTGCCAGCAGCGTAGAGGCGCAGGGGGCCACAGATACGCAGTATTTT
CASSVEAQGATDTQYF
>TRBJ2-3|TRBV5-1|TRBD1|NA
TGCGCCAGCAGCCCGGGACAGACAGATACGCAGTATTTT
CASSPGQTDTQYF
>TRBJ1-1|TRBV5-1|TRBD1|NA
TGCGCCAGCAGCCCAGGGACAGGGGGGAACACTGAAGCTTTCTTT
CASSPGTGGNTEAFF
>TRBJ2-2|TRBV6-1|NA|NA
TGTGCCAGCAGTGAAAGGGCGGGTCCATCCCCCGGGGAGCTGTTTTTT
CASSERAGPSPGELFF
>TRBJ2-1|TRBV5-6|NA|once
TGTGCCAGCAGCCACAAGTACAATGAGCAGTTCTTC
CASSHKYNEQFF